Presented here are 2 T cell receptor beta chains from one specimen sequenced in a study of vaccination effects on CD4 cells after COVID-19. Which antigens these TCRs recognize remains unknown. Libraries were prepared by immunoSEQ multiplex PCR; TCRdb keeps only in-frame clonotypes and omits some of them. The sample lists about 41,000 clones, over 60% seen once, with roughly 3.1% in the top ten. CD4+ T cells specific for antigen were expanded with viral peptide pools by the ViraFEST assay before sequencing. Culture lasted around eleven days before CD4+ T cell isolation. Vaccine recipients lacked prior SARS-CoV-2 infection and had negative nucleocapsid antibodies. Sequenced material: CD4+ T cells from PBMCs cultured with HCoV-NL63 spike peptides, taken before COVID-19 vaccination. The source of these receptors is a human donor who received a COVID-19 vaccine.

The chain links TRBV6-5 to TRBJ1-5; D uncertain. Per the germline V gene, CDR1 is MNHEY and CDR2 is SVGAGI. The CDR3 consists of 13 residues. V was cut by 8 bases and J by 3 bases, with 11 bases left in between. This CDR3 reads CASAVRNNQPQHF. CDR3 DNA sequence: TGTGCCAGCGCCGTCAGGAACAATCAGCCCCAGCATTTT.

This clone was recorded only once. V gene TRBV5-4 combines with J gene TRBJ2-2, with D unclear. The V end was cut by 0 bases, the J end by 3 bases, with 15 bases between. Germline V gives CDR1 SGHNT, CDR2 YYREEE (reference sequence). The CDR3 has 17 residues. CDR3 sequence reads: CASSLGRWGWDTGELFF. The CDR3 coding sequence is TGTGCCAGCAGCTTGGGGCGGTGGGGTTGGGACACCGGGGAGCTGTTTTTT.